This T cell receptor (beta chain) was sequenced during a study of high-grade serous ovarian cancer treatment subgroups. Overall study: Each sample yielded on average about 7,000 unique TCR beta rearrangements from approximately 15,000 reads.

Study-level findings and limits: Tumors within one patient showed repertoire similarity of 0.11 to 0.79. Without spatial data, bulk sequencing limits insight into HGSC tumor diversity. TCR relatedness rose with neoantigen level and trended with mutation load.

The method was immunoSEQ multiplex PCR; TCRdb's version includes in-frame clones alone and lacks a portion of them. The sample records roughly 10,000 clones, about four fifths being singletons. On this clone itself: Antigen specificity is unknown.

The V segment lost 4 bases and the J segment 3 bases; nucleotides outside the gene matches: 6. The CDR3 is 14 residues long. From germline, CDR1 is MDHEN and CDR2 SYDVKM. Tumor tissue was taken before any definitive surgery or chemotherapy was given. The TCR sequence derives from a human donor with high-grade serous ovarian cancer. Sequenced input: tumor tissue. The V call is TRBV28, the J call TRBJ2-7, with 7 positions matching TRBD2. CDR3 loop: CASSSGGRGYEQYF. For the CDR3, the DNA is TGTGCCAGCAGTTCTGGGGGGAGGGGCTACGAGCAGTACTTC.